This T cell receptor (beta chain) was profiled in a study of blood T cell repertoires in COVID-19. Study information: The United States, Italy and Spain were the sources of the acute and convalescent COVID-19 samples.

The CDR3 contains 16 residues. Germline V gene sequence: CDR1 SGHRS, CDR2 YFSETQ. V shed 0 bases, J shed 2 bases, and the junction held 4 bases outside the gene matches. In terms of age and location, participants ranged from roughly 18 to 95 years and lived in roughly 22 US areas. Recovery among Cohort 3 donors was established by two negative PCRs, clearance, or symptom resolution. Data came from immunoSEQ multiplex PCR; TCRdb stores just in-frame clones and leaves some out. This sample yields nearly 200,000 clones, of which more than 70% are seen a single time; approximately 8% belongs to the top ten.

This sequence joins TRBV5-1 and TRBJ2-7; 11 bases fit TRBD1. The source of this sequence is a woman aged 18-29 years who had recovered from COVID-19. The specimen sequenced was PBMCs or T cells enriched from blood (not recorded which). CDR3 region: CASSLASGQGAYEQYF. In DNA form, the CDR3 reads TGCGCCAGCAGCTTGGCCTCGGGACAGGGGGCCTACGAGCAGTACTTC.